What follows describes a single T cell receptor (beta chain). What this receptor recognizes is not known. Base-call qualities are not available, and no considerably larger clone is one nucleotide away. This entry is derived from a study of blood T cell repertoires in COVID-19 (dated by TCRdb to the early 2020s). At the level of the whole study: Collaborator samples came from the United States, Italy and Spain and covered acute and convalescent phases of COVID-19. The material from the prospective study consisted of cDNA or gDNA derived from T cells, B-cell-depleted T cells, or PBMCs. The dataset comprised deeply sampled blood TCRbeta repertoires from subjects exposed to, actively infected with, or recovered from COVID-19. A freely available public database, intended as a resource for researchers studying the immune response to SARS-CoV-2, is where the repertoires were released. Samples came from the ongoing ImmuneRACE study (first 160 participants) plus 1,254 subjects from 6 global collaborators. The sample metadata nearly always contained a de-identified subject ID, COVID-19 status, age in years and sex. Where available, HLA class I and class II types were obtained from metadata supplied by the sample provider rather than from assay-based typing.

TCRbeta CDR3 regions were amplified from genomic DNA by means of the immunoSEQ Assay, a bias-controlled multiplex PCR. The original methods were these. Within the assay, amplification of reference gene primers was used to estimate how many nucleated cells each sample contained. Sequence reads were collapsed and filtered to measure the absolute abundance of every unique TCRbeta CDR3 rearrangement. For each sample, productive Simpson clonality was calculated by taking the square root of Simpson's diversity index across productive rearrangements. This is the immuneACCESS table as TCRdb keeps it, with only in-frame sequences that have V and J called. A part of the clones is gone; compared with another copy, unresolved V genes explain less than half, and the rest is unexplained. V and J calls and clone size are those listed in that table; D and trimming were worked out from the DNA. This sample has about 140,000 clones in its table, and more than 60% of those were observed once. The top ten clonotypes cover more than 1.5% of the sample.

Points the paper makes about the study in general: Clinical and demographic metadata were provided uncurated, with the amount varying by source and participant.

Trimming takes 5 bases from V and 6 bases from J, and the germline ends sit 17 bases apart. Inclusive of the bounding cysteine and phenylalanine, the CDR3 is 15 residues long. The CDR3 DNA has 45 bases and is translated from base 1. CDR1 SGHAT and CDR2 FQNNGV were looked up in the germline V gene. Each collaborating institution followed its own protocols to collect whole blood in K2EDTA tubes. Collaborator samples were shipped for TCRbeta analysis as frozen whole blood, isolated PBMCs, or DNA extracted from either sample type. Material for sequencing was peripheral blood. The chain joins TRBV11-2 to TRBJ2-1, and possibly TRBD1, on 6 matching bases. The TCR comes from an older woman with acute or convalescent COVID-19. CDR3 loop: CASSPIVGRGNEQFF. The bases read TGTGCCAGCAGCCCAATAGTCGGCAGGGGCAATGAGCAGTTCTTC.